One sample yielded the 16 T cell receptor beta chains listed below, sequenced in a study of blood T cell repertoires in COVID-19. Here immunoSEQ multiplex PCR was the method, and the copy in TCRdb shows in-frame clones only, minus some. The top ten hold approximately 4.4% of the sample, which has tens of thousands of clones, 80% to 90% seen once. Source material: peripheral blood. These receptor sequences come from a middle-aged man with active COVID-19.

This chain uses TRBV18 with TRBJ1-1; D may be TRBD1 (6 bases). The CDR3 loop spans 14 amino acids. The germline V gene encodes CDR1 KGHSH and CDR2 LQKENI. Deletions cut 3 bases from V and 6 bases from J, with 14 bases between. Here the CDR3 reads CASSPSGGQAEAFF. The CDR3 DNA follows: TGTGCCAGCTCACCGAGCGGGGGCCAGGCTGAAGCTTTCTTT.

The chain employs TRBV7-2 and TRBJ2-2; D remains unclear. CDR1 and CDR2 from the germline V gene are SGHTA and FQGNSA. The CDR3 has 14 amino acids. V shed 3 bases and J shed 1 base, with 6 bases lying between them. The CDR3 bases are TGTGCCAGCAGCTTTTATATGAACACCGGGGAGCTGTTTTTT. Encoded protein: CASSFYMNTGELFF. Combining the CDR3 with reference TRBV7-2 and TRBJ2-2 gives the whole variable domain GAGVSQSPSNKVTEKGKDVELRCDPISGHTALYWYRQSLGQGLEFLIYFQGNSAPDKSGLPSDRFSAERTGGSVSTLTIQRTQQEDSAVYLCASSFYMNTGELFFGEGSRLTVL.

This clone was detected once. The rearrangement uses TRBV4-3 and TRBJ1-5; the D gene is possibly TRBD1 (6 bases). V was pared by 8 bases and J by 9 bases, with 23 bases between. The length of the CDR3 is 15 residues. CDR1 is LGHNA, CDR2 YSLEER, per germline. This CDR3 is CASFLLGGPEGPQHF. The DNA of the CDR3 is TGCGCCAGCTTTCTCCTCGGGGGGCCTGAGGGGCCCCAGCATTTT.

CDR3 loop: CASRTTGGPTDTQYF. The DNA of the CDR3 is TGCGCCAGCAGAACTACAGGGGGCCCTACAGATACGCAGTATTTT. The V and J genes are TRBV5-1 and TRBJ2-3; TRBD1 matches at 9 bases. Trimming cost V 5 bases and J 3 bases; bases outside gene matches: 7. The V gene's germline CDR1 is SGHRS and CDR2 YFSETQ. CDR3 length: 15 amino acids.

Points on this clone: Other DNA sequences from this sample encode an identical CDR3 as well. The rearrangement joins TRBV11-2 to TRBJ2-2; D remains unclear. Germline V gene data show CDR1 as SGHAT and CDR2 as FQNNGV. The V gene lost 5 bases and the J gene lost 1 base, with 8 bases spanning the gap. This CDR3 contains 14 residues. The CDR3 here is CASSRRGNTGELFF. For the CDR3, the DNA is TGTGCCAGCAGCCGGAGAGGGAACACCGGGGAGCTGTTTTTT.

This clone was recorded once. The chain combines TRBV30 with TRBJ2-2, with 7 bases lining up with TRBD1. The germline gives CDR1 GTSNPN, CDR2 SVGIG (reference sequence). The length of the CDR3 is 13 residues. Losses at the gene ends were 3 bases for V and 4 bases for J; bases not matched to a gene: 2. The CDR3, as DNA: TGTGCCTGGAGCTGGGACAGCACCGGGGAGCTGTTTTTT. The encoded protein is CAWSWDSTGELFF.

This chain connects TRBV6-2 or TRBV6-3 to TRBJ2-7, with 12 positions matching TRBD2. The junction had 5 bases not matched to a gene; V was cut back by 0 bases and J by 2 bases. The germline gives CDR1 MNHEY, CDR2 SVGEGT. CDR3 size: 17 residues. The CDR3 DNA is TGTGCCAGCAGTTACTCCGCGACTAGCGGGGGAGCCTACGAGCAGTACTTC. It specifies CASSYSATSGGAYEQYF.

This rearrangement joins TRBV14 to TRBJ2-3, with D possibly being TRBD2 (6 bases). Trimming took off 3 bases at V and 5 bases at J, with 9 bases between the two ends. This CDR3 contains 13 residues. The germline CDR1 and CDR2 sequences are SGHDN and FVKESK. For the CDR3, the DNA is TGTGCCAGCAGCCAGCTAGCGATAGATACGCAGTATTTT. This translates into CASSQLAIDTQYF.

The chain recombines TRBV28 with TRBJ1-3; D not resolved. The ends were cut back, 4 bases at V and 3 bases at J, with 16 bases in the middle. The CDR3 length is 16 residues. Looked up from germline, CDR1 is MDHEN and CDR2 is SYDVKM. CDR3 residues: CASSSDGGRIGNTIYF. The CDR3 DNA follows: TGTGCCAGCAGTTCGGACGGAGGCCGCATTGGAAACACCATATATTTT.

Concerning this clone: One end of the junction fails to match germline, which may point to a read error. J is TRBJ2-1 and V is TRBV6-5, with D maybe TRBD1 (5 bases). The CDR3 covers 16 residues. CDR1 MNHEY and CDR2 SVGAGI come from the germline V gene. The CDR3 nucleotides are TGTGTCAGCAGTTACTCTAGGGGCCGCCCCTACAATGAGCAGTTCTTC. This translates into CVSSYSRGRPYNEQFF.

This clone showed up just a few times. Compared with germline, one end of the junction differs, possibly owing to a read error. V usage is TRBV4-3 and J usage is TRBJ1-1; possibly TRBD1 for D (5 bases). The germline gives CDR1 LGHNA, CDR2 YSLEER. The CDR3 has 15 residues. In nucleotides, the CDR3 is TGCGCCAGCAGCCAAGATCTCGGGGGGAACTCTGAAGCTTTCTTT. Residues: CASSQDLGGNSEAFF.

The chain has TRBV13 and TRBJ2-7; 8 positions agree with TRBD1. CDR3 size: 15 residues. Germline CDR1 PRHDT, CDR2 FYEKMQ (reference sequence). J was trimmed by 2 bases and V by 7 bases; bases with no gene match: 10. CDR3 in amino acids: CASTLGQDRAYEQYF. In nucleotides, the CDR3 is TGTGCCAGCACCCTAGGGCAGGACAGGGCCTACGAGCAGTACTTC. The complete variable domain, with remaining parts taken from reference TRBV13 and TRBJ2-7, reads AAGVIQSPRHLIKEKRETATLKCYPIPRHDTVYWYQQGPGQDPQFLISFYEKMQSDKGSIPDRFSAQQFSDYHSELNMSSLELGDSALYFCASTLGQDRAYEQYFGPGTRLTVT.

The chain uses TRBV6-5 and TRBJ2-7; 7 nucleotides line up with TRBD2. CDR1 and CDR2 from the germline V gene are MNHEY and SVGAGI. V was clipped by 6 bases and J by 2 bases; unmatched bases: 7. The CDR3 length is 14 residues. CDR3 amino acids: CASRGLVETYEQYF. CDR3 bases: TGTGCCAGCAGAGGACTAGTTGAGACCTACGAGCAGTACTTC.

The V call is TRBV9, the J call TRBJ2-5; the D gene is possibly TRBD1 (5 bases). V shed 4 bases and J shed 1 base, with 14 bases lying between them. This CDR3 has 15 amino acids. Germline loops: CDR1 SGDLS, CDR2 YYNGEE. This CDR3 is CASSHTGRVQETQYF. CDR3 bases: TGTGCCAGCAGCCATACAGGTCGGGTCCAAGAGACCCAGTACTTC.

The chain joins TRBV5-4 to TRBJ1-3; D remains unclear. The CDR3 totals 15 residues. Germline-derived CDR1 and CDR2 are SGHNT and YYREEE (reference sequence). Trimming pared 5 bases from V and 2 bases from J, leaving 14 bases between. The CDR3 here is CASSFRVFTGNTIYF. In DNA form, the CDR3 reads TGTGCCAGCAGTTTTCGGGTTTTTACTGGAAACACCATATATTTT.

This clone was detected once. V usage is TRBV10-3 and J usage is TRBJ2-1; 7 nucleotides align to TRBD2. Germline CDR1 reads ENHRY; CDR2 reads SYGVKD. The V gene end was trimmed by 5 bases and the J gene end by 2 bases; junction bases not matched to a gene: 3. The CDR3 totals 14 residues. The CDR3 sequence is CAISRAGAYNEQFF. The CDR3 nucleotides read TGTGCCATCAGTCGGGCGGGAGCCTACAATGAGCAGTTCTTC.